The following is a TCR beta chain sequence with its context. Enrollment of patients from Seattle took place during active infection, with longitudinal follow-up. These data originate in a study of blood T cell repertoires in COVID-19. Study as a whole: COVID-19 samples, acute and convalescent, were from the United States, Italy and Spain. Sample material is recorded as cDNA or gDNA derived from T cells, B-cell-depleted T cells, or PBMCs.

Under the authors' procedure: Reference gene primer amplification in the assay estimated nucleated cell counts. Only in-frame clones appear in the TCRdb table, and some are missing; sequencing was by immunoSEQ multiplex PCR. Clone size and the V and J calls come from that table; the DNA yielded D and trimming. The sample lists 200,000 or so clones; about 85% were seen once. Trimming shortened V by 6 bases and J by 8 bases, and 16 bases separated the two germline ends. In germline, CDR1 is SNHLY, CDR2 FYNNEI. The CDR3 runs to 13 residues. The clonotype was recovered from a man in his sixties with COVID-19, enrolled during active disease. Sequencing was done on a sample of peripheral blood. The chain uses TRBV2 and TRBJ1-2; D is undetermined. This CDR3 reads CASSLDPRQGYTF. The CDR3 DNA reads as TGTGCCAGCAGCCTTGACCCCAGGCAAGGCTACACCTTC.